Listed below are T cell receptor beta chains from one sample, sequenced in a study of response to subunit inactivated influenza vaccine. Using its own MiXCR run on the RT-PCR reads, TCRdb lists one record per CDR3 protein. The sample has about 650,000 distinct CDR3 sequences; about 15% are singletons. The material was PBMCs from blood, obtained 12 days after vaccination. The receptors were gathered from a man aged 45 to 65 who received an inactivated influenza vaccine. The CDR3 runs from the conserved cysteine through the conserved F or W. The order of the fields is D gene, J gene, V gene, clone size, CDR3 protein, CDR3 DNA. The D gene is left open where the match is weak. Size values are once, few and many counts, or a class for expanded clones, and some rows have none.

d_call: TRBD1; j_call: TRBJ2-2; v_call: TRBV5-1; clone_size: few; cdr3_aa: CASSYGQGLNTGELFF; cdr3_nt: TGCGCCAGCAGCTATGGACAGGGATTAAACACCGGGGAGCTGTTTTTT
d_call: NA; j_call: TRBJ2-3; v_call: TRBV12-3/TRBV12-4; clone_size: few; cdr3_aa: CASSLRVTGQDTQYF; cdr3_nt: TGTGCCAGCAGTTTAAGGGTGACAGGCCAGGATACGCAGTATTTT
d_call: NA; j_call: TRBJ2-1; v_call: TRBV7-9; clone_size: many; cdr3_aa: CASSADGHSYNEQFF; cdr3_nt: TGTGCCAGCAGCGCAGACGGACATTCCTACAATGAGCAGTTCTTC
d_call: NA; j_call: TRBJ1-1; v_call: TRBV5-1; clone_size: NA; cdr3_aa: CASSPINRQEAFF; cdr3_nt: TGCGCCAGCAGCCCCATAAACAGACAGGAAGCTTTCTTT
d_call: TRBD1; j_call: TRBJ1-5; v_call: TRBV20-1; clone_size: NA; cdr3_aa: CSAPDPRQGDQPQHF; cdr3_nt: TGCAGTGCTCCGGACCCAAGACAGGGGGACCAGCCCCAGCATTTT
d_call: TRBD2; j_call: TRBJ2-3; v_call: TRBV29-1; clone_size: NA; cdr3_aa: CSVEGTSGDNTDTQYF; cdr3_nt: TGCAGCGTTGAAGGGACTAGCGGAGATAACACAGATACGCAGTATTTT
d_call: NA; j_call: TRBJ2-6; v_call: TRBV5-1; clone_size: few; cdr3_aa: CASSLDGFGANVLTF; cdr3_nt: TGCGCCAGCAGCTTGGACGGGTTTGGGGCCAACGTCCTGACTTTC
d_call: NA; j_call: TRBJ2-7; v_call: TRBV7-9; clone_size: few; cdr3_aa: CASSSPKDRSYEQYF; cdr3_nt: TGTGCCAGCAGCTCCCCTAAGGACCGCTCCTACGAGCAGTACTTC
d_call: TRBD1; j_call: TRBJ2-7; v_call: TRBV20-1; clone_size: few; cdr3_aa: CSARFPGQGMSEQYF; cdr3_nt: TGCAGTGCTCGCTTTCCGGGACAGGGGATGAGCGAGCAGTACTTC
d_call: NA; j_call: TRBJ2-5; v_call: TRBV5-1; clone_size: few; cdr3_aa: CASSLGWVQETQYF; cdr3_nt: TGCGCCAGCAGCTTGGGTTGGGTTCAAGAGACCCAGTACTTC
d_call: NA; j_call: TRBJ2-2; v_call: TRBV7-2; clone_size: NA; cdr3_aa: CASSLGLAPNTGELFF; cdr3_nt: TGTGCCAGCAGCTTAGGGCTAGCGCCGAACACCGGGGAGCTGTTTTTT
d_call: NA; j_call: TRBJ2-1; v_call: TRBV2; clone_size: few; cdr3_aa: CASSEAWGTYNEQFF; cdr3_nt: TGTGCCAGCAGTGAAGCTTGGGGAACCTACAATGAGCAGTTCTTC
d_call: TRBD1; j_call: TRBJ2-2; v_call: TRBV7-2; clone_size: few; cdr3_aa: CASTQGARTGELFF; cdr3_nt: TGTGCCAGTACACAGGGGGCGCGGACCGGGGAGCTGTTTTTT
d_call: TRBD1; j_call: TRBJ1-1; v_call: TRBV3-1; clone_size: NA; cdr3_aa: CASGRVNRGLNTEAFF; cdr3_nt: TGTGCCAGCGGAAGAGTAAACAGGGGGCTAAACACTGAAGCTTTCTTT
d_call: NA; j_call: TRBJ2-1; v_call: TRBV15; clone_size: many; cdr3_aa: CATSRPTGFSYNEQFF; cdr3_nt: TGTGCCACCAGCAGACCTACAGGATTCTCCTACAATGAGCAGTTCTTC
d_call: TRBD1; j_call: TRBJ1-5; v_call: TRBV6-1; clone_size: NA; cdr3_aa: CASTPWVGQDRFLRQPQHF; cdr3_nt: TGTGCCAGCACTCCCTGGGTGGGACAGGACAGATTCCTCCGTCAGCCCCAGCATTTT
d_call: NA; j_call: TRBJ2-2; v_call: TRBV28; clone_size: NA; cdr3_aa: CASSSPGQSDTGELFF; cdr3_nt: TGTGCCAGCAGCAGCCCTGGGCAGAGCGACACCGGGGAGCTGTTTTTT
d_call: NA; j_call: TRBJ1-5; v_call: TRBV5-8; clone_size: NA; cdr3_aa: CASSLGTVYSNQPQHF; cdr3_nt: TGTGCCAGCAGCTTGGGGACAGTTTATAGCAATCAGCCCCAGCATTTT
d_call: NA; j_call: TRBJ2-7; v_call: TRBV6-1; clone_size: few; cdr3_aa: CASSLRRAGGYEQYF; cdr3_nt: TGTGCCAGCAGCCTGAGACGGGCCGGAGGATACGAGCAGTACTTC
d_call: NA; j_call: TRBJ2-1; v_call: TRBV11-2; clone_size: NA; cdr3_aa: CASSLVGLAHDEQFF; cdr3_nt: TGTGCCAGCAGCTTAGTAGGGCTAGCCCACGATGAGCAGTTCTTC
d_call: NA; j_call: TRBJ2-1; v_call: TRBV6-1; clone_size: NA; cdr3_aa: CASTRGLGYNEQFF; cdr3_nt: TGTGCCAGCACCCGGGGGCTTGGCTACAATGAGCAGTTCTTC
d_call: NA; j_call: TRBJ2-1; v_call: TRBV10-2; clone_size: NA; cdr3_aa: CASRFYGDNEQFF; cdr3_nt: TGCGCCAGCAGGTTTTATGGGGACAATGAGCAGTTCTTC
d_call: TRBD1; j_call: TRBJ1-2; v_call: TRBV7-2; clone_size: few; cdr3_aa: CASSFKGAGEQGYTF; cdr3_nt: TGTGCCAGCAGCTTTAAGGGGGCGGGCGAGCAGGGCTACACCTTC
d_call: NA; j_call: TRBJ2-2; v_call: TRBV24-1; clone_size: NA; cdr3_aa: CATSDENTGELFF; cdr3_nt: TGTGCCACCAGTGATGAAAACACCGGGGAGCTGTTTTTT
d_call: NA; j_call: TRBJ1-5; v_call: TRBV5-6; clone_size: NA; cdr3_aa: CASSLTGYTQPQHF; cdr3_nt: TGTGCCAGCAGCTTGACAGGGTATACCCAGCCCCAGCATTTT
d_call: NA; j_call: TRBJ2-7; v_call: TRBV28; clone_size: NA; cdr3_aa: CASSSTYRYEQYF; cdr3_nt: TGTGCCAGCAGCTCTACCTACAGGTACGAGCAGTACTTC
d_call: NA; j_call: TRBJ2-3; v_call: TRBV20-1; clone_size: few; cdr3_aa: CSAPPGGGAITDTQYF; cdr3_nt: TGCAGTGCTCCCCCCGGCGGAGGCGCGATCACAGATACGCAGTATTTT
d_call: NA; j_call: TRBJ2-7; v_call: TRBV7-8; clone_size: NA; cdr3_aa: CASSFPLGGHEQYF; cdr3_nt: TGTGCCAGCAGCTTCCCCCTTGGGGGTCACGAGCAGTACTTC
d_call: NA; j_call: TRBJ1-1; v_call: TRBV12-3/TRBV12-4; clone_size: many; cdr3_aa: CASSFDSMNTEAFF; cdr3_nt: TGTGCCAGCAGTTTCGACAGCATGAACACTGAAGCTTTCTTT
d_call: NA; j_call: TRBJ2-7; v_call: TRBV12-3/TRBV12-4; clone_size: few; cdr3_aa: CASSAGREEQYF; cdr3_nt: TGTGCCAGCAGTGCAGGGCGCGAGGAGCAGTACTTC